Following are 3 T cell receptor beta chains from one sample sequenced in a study of OX40 agonist ivuxolimab in advanced cancers. Assay: immunoSEQ multiplex PCR; the TCRdb copy retains only in-frame clones and omits some. The table includes about 77,000 clones, about 85% detected once. The sequences come from CD4+ or CD8+ T cells sorted from blood, collected in a trial of the OX40 agonist ivuxolimab. The receptor source for this set is an adult with an advanced solid tumor such as melanoma, head and neck, liver or kidney cancer.

The rearrangement joins TRBV12-5 to TRBJ2-1; 9 bases agree with TRBD2. The CDR3 extends over 18 amino acids. From germline, CDR1 is LGHNT and CDR2 FRNRAP. V trimming: 0 bases; J trimming: 10 bases; junction bases outside the gene matches: 16. CDR3 in amino acids: CASGLVRPSGVRSGEQFF. The CDR3 nucleotides read TGTGCTAGTGGTTTGGTACGACCTAGCGGGGTAAGGTCAGGAGAGCAGTTCTTC.

This chain uses TRBV10-2 with TRBJ1-3, with no clear D. V lost 2 bases and J 0 bases, leaving 8 bases between the germline ends. This CDR3 region has 15 residues. Germline V gene data show CDR1 as WSHSY and CDR2 as SAAADI. The CDR3 protein is CASSERPLSGNTIYF. CDR3 nucleotides: TGCGCCAGCAGTGAGAGGCCCCTCTCTGGAAACACCATATATTTT.

The V and J genes are TRBV19 and TRBJ2-3, with TRBD2 as a possible D gene (5 bases). CDR1 and CDR2 (germline): LNHDA, SQIVND (reference sequence). CDR3 length equals 15 residues. The germline V and J ends were trimmed by 3 bases and 2 bases, with 12 bases remaining between them. The CDR3 reads CASSIGTGDTDTQYF. The CDR3 bases are TGTGCCAGTAGTATTGGTACCGGGGACACAGATACGCAGTATTTT.